These 20 T cell receptor beta chains originate from one sample sequenced in a study of early T cells in non-severe SARS-CoV-2 infection. TCRdb re-called the 5' RACE reads through MiXCR, storing one row per CDR3 protein. The top ten clones hold just under 4% of a sample with tens of thousands of distinct CDR3 sequences, 6% to 7% of them seen once. The sequenced sample consisted of whole blood. The receptors come from an adult who was a healthcare worker with PCR-confirmed SARS-CoV-2 infection or an uninfected control (not recorded which).

This clonotype has a count of ten or more. This chain connects TRBV27 to TRBJ2-7; D is unresolved. Germline V gene sequence: CDR1 MNHEY, CDR2 SMNVEV (reference sequence). The CDR3 has 13 amino acids. With 10 bases removed from V and 2 bases from J, the gap between germline ends came to 15 bases. CDR3 in amino acids: CATRAVGTYEQYF. CDR3 sequence (DNA): TGTGCCACCCGGGCGGTTGGCACCTACGAGCAGTACTTC.

This clonotype was counted ten times or more. V gene TRBV5-1 combines with J gene TRBJ1-5, with a possible D match to TRBD1 (6 bases). The CDR3 runs 14 residues. Trimming cost V 4 bases and J 6 bases, with 14 bases left between them. The germline V gene has CDR1 SGHRS and CDR2 YFSETQ. CDR3 region: CASSQDSPSQPQHF. The CDR3, as DNA: TGCGCCAGCAGCCAGGACAGTCCAAGTCAGCCCCAGCATTTT.

This clonotype was counted ten times or more. The V gene is TRBV20-1, the J gene TRBJ1-5, with 11 bases identical to TRBD1. With 3 bases clipped from V and 0 bases from J, the junction kept 10 bases outside the gene matches. The CDR3 runs to 18 residues. Germline-derived CDR1 and CDR2 are DFQATT and SNEGSKA (reference sequence). The CDR3 bases are TGCAGTGCTAGGGGGACAGGGGGAAATATGGGTAGCAATCAGCCCCAGCATTTT. Amino acids: CSARGTGGNMGSNQPQHF.

This clonotype was counted a few times. The gene calls are TRBV20-1 and TRBJ2-1, with 9 nucleotides matching TRBD1. The V gene's germline CDR1 is DFQATT and CDR2 SNEGSKA (reference sequence). The CDR3 is 14 amino acids. Germline trimming cut 3 bases from V and 7 bases from J; bases unmatched to any gene: 7. The CDR3 protein is CSARVQGAQNEQFF. The CDR3 DNA sequence: TGCAGTGCTAGGGTACAGGGGGCGCAGAATGAGCAGTTCTTC.

Ten or more counts support this clonotype. The chain combines TRBV4-1 with TRBJ2-7; D gene unclear. In germline, CDR1 is MGHRA, CDR2 YSYEKL. CDR3 length equals 14 residues. V was shortened by 4 bases and J by 0 bases, with 10 bases between the two germline ends. This CDR3 reads CASSPNWGSYEQYF. As DNA, the CDR3 is TGCGCCAGCAGCCCTAATTGGGGCTCCTACGAGCAGTACTTC.

This clonotype was observed a few times. This chain links TRBV6-6 with TRBJ2-7, with no clear D. This CDR3 has 11 amino acids. V gave up 7 bases and J gave up 3 bases, with 7 bases separating them. CDR1 and CDR2 (germline): MNHNY, SVGAGI (reference sequence). The CDR3 region is CASTSYYEQYF. The CDR3 DNA reads as TGTGCCAGCACGTCCTACTACGAGCAGTACTTC.

In its sample, this clonotype was seen many times. This chain uses TRBV18 with TRBJ1-5; D is possibly TRBD1 (5 bases). CDR3 size: 15 residues. V dropped 2 bases and J dropped 5 bases, with 13 bases sitting between them. From germline, CDR1 is KGHSH and CDR2 LQKENI. The CDR3 loop reads CASSPIAGRYQPQHF. The CDR3 DNA follows: TGTGCCAGCTCACCAATTGCAGGGAGGTATCAGCCCCAGCATTTT. Combining the CDR3 with reference TRBV18 and TRBJ1-5 gives the whole variable domain NAGVMQNPRHLVRRRGQEARLRCSPMKGHSHVYWYRQLPEEGLKFMVYLQKENIIDESGMPKERFSAEFPKEGPSILRIQQVVRGDSAAYFCASSPIAGRYQPQHFGDGTRLSIL.

In this sample, this clonotype turned up many times. V usage is TRBV12-3 or TRBV12-4 and J usage is TRBJ1-6, with D possibly TRBD1 on 6 matching bases. This CDR3 has 12 residues. V was pared by 6 bases and J by 14 bases, with 14 bases between. The CDR3 DNA follows: TGTGCCAGCAGACAGGGAGAGGGGACCCTCCACTTT. Its translation: CASRQGEGTLHF.

Points on this clonotype: Just one base apart from a much larger clone, this may be a read error. The V call is TRBV27, the J call TRBJ2-3; D possibly corresponds to TRBD1 (6 bases). The CDR3 loop spans 15 amino acids. Germline CDR1 reads MNHEY; CDR2 reads SMNVEV (reference sequence). V was pared by 6 bases and J by 8 bases, with 21 bases between. The CDR3 DNA reads as TGTGCCAGCAGCTCCCACCAGGGGCCGGGGCCTACGCAGTATTTT. It is translated as CASSSHQGPGPTQYF.

In regard to this clonotype: A much larger clone lies one base from this, so it may be a read error. This CDR3 is CASSVVVTTNNEQFF. CDR3 bases: TGTGCCAGCAGCGTAGTGGTGACTACGAACAATGAGCAGTTCTTC. The rearrangement uses TRBV7-9 and TRBJ2-1; TRBD2 might be the D (5 bases). Germline loops: CDR1 SEHNR, CDR2 FQNEAQ (reference sequence). V dropped 5 bases and J dropped 5 bases, with 16 bases sitting between them. The CDR3 is 15 amino acids.

The rearrangement uses TRBV6-5 and TRBJ1-6; tentative D call: TRBD1 (6 bases). V gave up 7 bases and J gave up 10 bases, with 14 bases separating them. Germline assignment: CDR1 MNHEY and CDR2 SVGAGI. CDR3 size: 13 residues. The CDR3 bases are TGTGCCAGCAAAAGGGGGGTTGGCTCACCCCTCCACTTT. Amino acid sequence: CASKRGVGSPLHF.

This clonotype came up many times. The rearrangement uses TRBV19 and TRBJ1-6; 7 bases align to TRBD1. The germline V gene has CDR1 LNHDA and CDR2 SQIVND (reference sequence). V gave up 6 bases and J gave up 5 bases; unmatched junction bases: 10. The CDR3 has 16 residues. In DNA form, the CDR3 reads TGTGCCAGTAGCACCAGGGGGTTTAGAGATAATTCACCCCTCCACTTT. It translates to CASSTRGFRDNSPLHF.

This chain uses TRBV20-1 with TRBJ1-5, with a tentative D call TRBD1 (5 bases). Germline-derived CDR1 and CDR2 are DFQATT and SNEGSKA (reference sequence). The germline V and J ends were trimmed by 5 bases and 10 bases, with 15 bases remaining between them. This CDR3 has 12 amino acids. The CDR3 DNA is TGCAGTGCTGTGGAAGGGGCGGGACCCCAGCATTTT. It translates to CSAVEGAGPQHF.

The sample holds many counts of this clonotype. The chain is built from TRBV6-1 and TRBJ2-7; D not resolved. The ends were cut back, 2 bases at V and 4 bases at J, with 6 bases in the middle. This CDR3 region has 12 residues. The germline V gene has CDR1 MNHNS and CDR2 SASEGT. The CDR3 region has the DNA TGTGCCAGCAGTGAACTCGGATACGAGCAGTACTTC. Translating it yields CASSELGYEQYF.

This clonotype was counted at least ten times. The J gene is TRBJ1-1, the V gene TRBV12-3 or TRBV12-4; 9 bases are shared with TRBD1. V shed 9 bases and J 4 bases; nucleotides not matched to a gene: 6. The CDR3 spans 13 residues. DNA of the CDR3: TGTGCCAGTCGACAGGGGGACGGCACTGAAGCTTTCTTT. Amino acids: CASRQGDGTEAFF.

The V call is TRBV5-4, the J call TRBJ2-1; unclear D gene. V gave up 4 bases and J gave up 3 bases, with 8 bases separating them. This CDR3 contains 13 residues. Germline CDR1 reads SGHNT; CDR2 reads YYREEE (reference sequence). CDR3 loop: CASSGQYYNEQFF. The DNA of the CDR3 is TGTGCCAGCAGCGGGCAGTACTACAATGAGCAGTTCTTC.

The table lists this clonotype with many counts. This sequence joins TRBV12-3 or TRBV12-4 and TRBJ2-3; D unclear. Trimming stripped 6 bases from V and 5 bases from J, with 6 bases between. The CDR3 is 11 amino acids. Here the CDR3 DNA reads TGTGCCAGCAGCTCGCTAGATACGCAGTATTTT. Its protein product is CASSSLDTQYF.

Many counts were recorded for this clonotype. The chain combines TRBV9 with TRBJ2-2; D remains ambiguous. CDR3 size: 14 residues. The germline gives CDR1 SGDLS, CDR2 YYNGEE. The V gene lost 2 bases and the J gene lost 0 bases, with 5 bases spanning the gap. In nucleotides, the CDR3 is TGTGCCAGCAGCGTTGGACCGAACACCGGGGAGCTGTTTTTT. Protein: CASSVGPNTGELFF.

This clonotype was seen many times. The V and J genes are TRBV30 and TRBJ1-2, with 7 nucleotides matching TRBD1. The germline CDR1 and CDR2 sequences are GTSNPN and SVGIG (reference sequence). J lost 5 bases, V lost 3 bases, and 6 bases had no gene match. This CDR3 is 13 amino acids long. CDR3 sequence: CAWREGQPYGYTF. CDR3 DNA: TGTGCCTGGAGAGAGGGACAGCCATATGGCTACACCTTC.

The chain recombines TRBV7-2 with TRBJ2-7; 9 bases agree with TRBD1. V lost 1 base and J lost 3; bases outside the gene matches: 1. This CDR3 is built from 14 residues. Germline CDR1 SGHTA, CDR2 FQGNSA. The CDR3 DNA reads as TGTGCCAGCAGCTTAGGGGGACAGGGCTACGAGCAGTACTTC. Encoded protein: CASSLGGQGYEQYF.